These 13 T cell receptor beta chains came from one sample sequenced in a study of blood T cell repertoires in COVID-19. Sequencing used immunoSEQ multiplex PCR; TCRdb keeps in-frame clones, though not all of them. The sample shows 330,000 or so clones, 80% to 90% of them seen only once. The sequenced sample was peripheral blood. These receptors were obtained from a man aged 25 to 40 with COVID-19, enrolled during active disease.

This chain joins TRBV7-2 and TRBJ1-2; D is uncertain. This CDR3 contains 14 residues. The germline CDR1 and CDR2 sequences are SGHTA and FQGNSA. Trimming took 5 bases from V and 8 from J, leaving 18 bases between them. The CDR3 coding sequence is TGTGCCAGCAGCCGTAGGGAGGTTACCTGGGGCTACACCTTC. Translating gives CASSRREVTWGYTF.

This clone was counted a single time. The J gene is TRBJ2-7, the V gene TRBV4-2; 7 bases fit TRBD2. CDR1 and CDR2 from the germline V gene are LGHNA and YNFKEQ. This CDR3 comprises 17 residues. With V trimmed by 0 bases and J by 2 bases, 10 bases remained unmatched. The CDR3 region is CASSQDVSLAAAYEQYF. For the CDR3, the DNA is TGTGCCAGCAGCCAAGACGTTTCGCTAGCGGCCGCCTACGAGCAGTACTTC.

The rearrangement links TRBV2 to TRBJ2-1; 7 bases match TRBD1. This CDR3 is built from 13 residues. CDR1 SNHLY and CDR2 FYNNEI come from the germline V gene. Trimming removed 10 bases from V and 3 bases from J; junction bases left unmatched: 6. As DNA, the CDR3 is TGTGCCACCACGAGGGACAGCTACAATGAGCAGTTCTTC. As protein: CATTRDSYNEQFF.

This chain links TRBV27 with TRBJ1-4, with D uncertain. With 5 bases removed from V and 3 bases from J, the gap between germline ends came to 13 bases. The CDR3 is made up of 15 amino acids. Looked up from germline, CDR1 is MNHEY and CDR2 is SMNVEV (reference sequence). The CDR3 reads CASSIGGFANEKLFF. The CDR3 bases are TGTGCCAGCAGTATTGGAGGGTTTGCTAATGAAAAACTGTTTTTT.

The CDR3: CASSDMDSSYNEQFF. CDR3 in DNA: TGTGCCAGCAGTGACATGGACAGCTCCTACAATGAGCAGTTCTTC. The chain carries TRBV25-1 and TRBJ2-1, with a possible D match to TRBD1 (6 bases). This CDR3 comprises 15 residues. Trimming took 3 bases from V and 0 from J, leaving 9 bases between them. The V gene's germline CDR1 is MGHDK and CDR2 SYGVNS.

V usage is TRBV27 and J usage is TRBJ2-7; D is unclear. Deletions cut 2 bases from V and 3 bases from J, with 11 bases between. This CDR3 region has 14 residues. The germline V gene encodes CDR1 MNHEY and CDR2 SMNVEV (reference sequence). The CDR3 DNA follows: TGTGCCAGCAGTTTAATGTTGTCACACTACGAGCAGTACTTC. Its translation: CASSLMLSHYEQYF.

The rearrangement joins TRBV7-8 to TRBJ1-2, with 8 bases matching TRBD1. The CDR3 runs 14 residues. Germline V gives CDR1 SGHVS, CDR2 FQNEAQ. V shed 5 bases, J shed 2 bases, and the junction held 4 bases outside the gene matches. The CDR3 coding sequence is TGTGCCAGCAGCCCTGACAGGGGCAACTATGGCTACACCTTC. Amino acids: CASSPDRGNYGYTF. Based on the CDR3 plus reference TRBV7-8 and TRBJ1-2, the full variable domain is GAGVSQSPRYKVAKRGQDVALRCDPISGHVSLFWYQQALGQGPEFLTYFQNEAQLDKSGLPSDRFFAERPEGSVSTLKIQRTQQEDSAVYLCASSPDRGNYGYTFGSGTRLTVV.

J is TRBJ1-1 and V is TRBV11-3, with D tentatively TRBD1 (6 bases). The V end lost 5 bases, the J end lost 3 bases, and 16 bases lay between the germline ends. CDR3 size: 15 residues. In germline, CDR1 is SGHNT, CDR2 YENEEA. For the CDR3, the DNA is TGTGCCAGCAGCGCGGAGGGGGGGCCGGACACTGAAGCTTTCTTT. Amino acids: CASSAEGGPDTEAFF.

The J gene is TRBJ1-1, the V gene TRBV18; D remains ambiguous. The CDR3 runs 15 residues. From germline, CDR1 is KGHSH and CDR2 LQKENI. Trimming cost V 3 bases and J 0 bases, with 11 bases left between them. The CDR3 sequence is CASSPAGGMNTEAFF. The CDR3 DNA reads TGTGCCAGCTCACCCGCCGGAGGGATGAACACTGAAGCTTTCTTT.

The genes are TRBV6-1 and TRBJ2-1; the D gene is possibly TRBD1 (6 bases). This CDR3 spans 15 amino acids. Germline CDR1 and CDR2: MNHNS and SASEGT. V was shortened by 3 bases and J by 15 bases, with 24 bases between the two germline ends. The CDR3 region has the DNA TGTGCCAGCAGTGAGCCCCCGGCGGGTTGGGGGCAGCGGTTCTTC. Protein product: CASSEPPAGWGQRFF.

The CDR3 reads CASSEDTISIEKLFF. The CDR3 nucleotides read TGTGCCAGCAGTGAAGACACGATAAGTATTGAAAAACTGTTTTTT. The chain joins TRBV2 to TRBJ1-4; no clear D gene. This CDR3 contains 15 residues. The ends were cut back, 1 base at V and 7 bases at J, with 13 bases in the middle. Germline CDR1 and CDR2: SNHLY and FYNNEI. Based on the CDR3 plus reference TRBV2 and TRBJ1-4, the full variable domain is EPEVTQTPSHQVTQMGQEVILRCVPISNHLYFYWYRQILGQKVEFLVSFYNNEISEKSEIFDDQFSVERPDGSNFTLKIRSTKLEDSAMYFCASSEDTISIEKLFFGSGTQLSVL.

The genes are TRBV27 and TRBJ1-6; D perhaps matches TRBD1 (6 bases). CDR3 size: 15 residues. V shed 6 bases and J shed 3 bases, with 12 bases lying between them. The germline CDR1 and CDR2 sequences are MNHEY and SMNVEV (reference sequence). The CDR3 coding sequence is TGTGCCAGCAGATCAGGGGTGTTCTATAATTCACCCCTCCACTTT. Its translation is CASRSGVFYNSPLHF.

This clone was seen just once. The chain joins TRBV3-1 (or the pseudogene TRBV3-2) to TRBJ1-3, with no clear D. The CDR3 totals 13 residues. CDR1 LGHDT and CDR2 YNNKEL come from the germline V gene (reference sequence). V was cut by 4 bases and J by 13 bases, with 17 bases left in between. As DNA, the CDR3 is TGTGCCAGCAGCCTAGCGAGCAACGGGTTGATATATTTT. Translating gives CASSLASNGLIYF.